This T cell receptor (beta chain) is drawn from a study of T cell responses to AZD1222 COVID-19 vaccine. Profiled with immunoSEQ multiplex PCR; TCRdb holds only in-frame clones, not every one. The sample carries 200,000 or so clones, 85% to 95% recorded once. With regard to this clone: The sample contains more than one DNA sequence encoding this CDR3.

In germline, CDR1 is MNHEY, CDR2 SVGAGI. V dropped 5 bases and J dropped 2 bases, with 10 bases sitting between them. There are 14 residues in the CDR3. The chain employs TRBV6-5 and TRBJ1-3; maybe TRBD1 (6 bases). Sample: peripheral blood, taken 28 days after the second AZD1222 dose. This receptor was obtained from an adult who received the AZD1222 COVID-19 vaccine. The CDR3 DNA follows: TGTGCCAGCAGTACACAGGGTACTGGAAACACCATATATTTT. Residues: CASSTQGTGNTIYF.